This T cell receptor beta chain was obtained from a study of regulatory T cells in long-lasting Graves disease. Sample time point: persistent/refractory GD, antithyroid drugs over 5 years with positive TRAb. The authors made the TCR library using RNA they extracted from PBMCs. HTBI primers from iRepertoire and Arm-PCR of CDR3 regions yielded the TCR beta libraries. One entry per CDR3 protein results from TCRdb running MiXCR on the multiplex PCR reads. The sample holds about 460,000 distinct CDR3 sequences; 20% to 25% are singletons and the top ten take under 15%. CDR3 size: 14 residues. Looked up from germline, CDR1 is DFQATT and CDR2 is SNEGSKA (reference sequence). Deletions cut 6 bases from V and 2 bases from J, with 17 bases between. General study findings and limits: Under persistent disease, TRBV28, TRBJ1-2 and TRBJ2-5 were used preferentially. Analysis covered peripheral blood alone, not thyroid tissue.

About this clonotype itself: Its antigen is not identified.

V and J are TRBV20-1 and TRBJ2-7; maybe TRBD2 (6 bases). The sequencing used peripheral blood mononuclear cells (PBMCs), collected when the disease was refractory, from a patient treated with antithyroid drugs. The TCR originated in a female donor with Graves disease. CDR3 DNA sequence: TGCAGTGCCGGAGGCGGGACCTCTCCCTACGAGCAGTACTTC. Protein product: CSAGGGTSPYEQYF.